Below, one T cell receptor (beta chain) is given with its context. Its antigen is not identified. Ophthalmopathy patients had moderate-to-severe active disease, CAS ≥3, NOSPECS ≥4, and disease duration under 3 months. Any patient presenting with uncontrolled infection, other autoimmune disease, pregnancy or lactation was left out. This sample stems from a study of T cells in Graves' hyperthyroidism and ophthalmopathy. This CDR3 is 15 amino acids long. Trimming left V 0 bases short and J 5 bases short, with 11 bases between. CDR1 is LGHNT, CDR2 FRNRAP, per germline. Using RNA transcripts as the source, TCR beta CDR3 regions were amplified. The TCR CDR3 was amplified in a first-round RT-PCR using the HTBI primer set. TCRdb reprocessed the multiplex PCR reads with MiXCR, giving one entry per CDR3 protein. The data show about 460,000 distinct CDR3 sequences, approximately 23% seen once. The study's findings and limits: Stable hyperthyroidism was separated from ophthalmopathy by a model based on 13 V-J features.

The rearrangement links TRBV12-5 to TRBJ1-3; possible D gene TRBD1, 5 bases. This TCR was recovered from a woman in her 70s with Graves' ophthalmopathy. The sample taken for sequencing was blood. The CDR3 sequence: CASGLVRGLRNTIYF. In DNA form, the CDR3 reads TGTGCTAGTGGTTTGGTAAGGGGACTAAGAAACACCATATATTTT.